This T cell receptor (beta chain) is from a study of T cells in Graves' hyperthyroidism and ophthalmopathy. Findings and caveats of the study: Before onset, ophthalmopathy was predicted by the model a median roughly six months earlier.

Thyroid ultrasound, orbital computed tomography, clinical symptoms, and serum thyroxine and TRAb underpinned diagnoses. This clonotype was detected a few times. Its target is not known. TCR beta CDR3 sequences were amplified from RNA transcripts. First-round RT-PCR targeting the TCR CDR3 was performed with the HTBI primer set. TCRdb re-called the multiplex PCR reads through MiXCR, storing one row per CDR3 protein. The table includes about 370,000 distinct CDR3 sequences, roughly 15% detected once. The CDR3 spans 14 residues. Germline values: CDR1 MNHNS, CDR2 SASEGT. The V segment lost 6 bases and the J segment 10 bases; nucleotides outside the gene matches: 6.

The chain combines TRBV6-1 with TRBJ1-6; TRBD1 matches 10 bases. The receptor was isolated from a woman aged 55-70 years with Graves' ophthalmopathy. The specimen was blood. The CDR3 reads CASRTGTGDSPLHF. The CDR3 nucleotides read TGTGCCAGCAGGACCGGGACAGGGGACTCACCCCTCCACTTT.